This TCR beta chain came from a study of blood T cell repertoires in COVID-19. Background on the study: COVID-19 samples collected from the United States, Italy and Spain covered acute and convalescent phases. PBMCs, B-cell-depleted T cells, or T cells were the source of the cDNA or gDNA that made up the material.

In germline, CDR1 is WNHNN, CDR2 SYGVQD (reference sequence). The CDR3 length is 15 residues. Of note for this clone: Mismatch with germline at one junction end may stem from a read error.

Authors' processing steps: Nucleated cell number was recorded as an estimate derived from reference gene primer amplification. Measured with immunoSEQ multiplex PCR; TCRdb has only the in-frame clones, and not every one. That table furnishes V, J and clone size, whereas the DNA furnished D and trimming. There are some 40,000 clones in the sample; roughly nine tenths occur only once, and approximately 0.35% lies in the top ten. The clonotype was recovered from a man over 45 with COVID-19, enrolled during active disease. Sample: peripheral blood. The gene calls are TRBV10-1 and TRBJ2-4; D might be TRBD1 (5 bases). CDR3 sequence reads: CTSKKETEAKNIQYF. DNA for the CDR3: TGCACCAGCAAAAAAGAGACAGAGGCCAAAAACATTCAGTACTTC.